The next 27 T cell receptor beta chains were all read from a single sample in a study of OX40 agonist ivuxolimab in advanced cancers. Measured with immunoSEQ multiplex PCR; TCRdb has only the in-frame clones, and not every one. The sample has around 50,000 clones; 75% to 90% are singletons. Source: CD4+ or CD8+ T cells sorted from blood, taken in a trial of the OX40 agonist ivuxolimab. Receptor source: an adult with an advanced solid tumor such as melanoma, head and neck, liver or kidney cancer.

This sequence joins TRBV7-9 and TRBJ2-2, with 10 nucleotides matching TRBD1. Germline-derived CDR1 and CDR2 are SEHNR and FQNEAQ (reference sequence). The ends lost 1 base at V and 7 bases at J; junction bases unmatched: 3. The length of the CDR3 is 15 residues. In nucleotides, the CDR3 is TGTGCCAGCAGCTTAGAGACAGGGGGCATCGGGGAGCTGTTTTTT. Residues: CASSLETGGIGELFF.

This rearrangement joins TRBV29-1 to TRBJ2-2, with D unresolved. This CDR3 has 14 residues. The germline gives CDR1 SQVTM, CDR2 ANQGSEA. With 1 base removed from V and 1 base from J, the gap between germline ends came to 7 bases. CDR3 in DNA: TGCAGCGTTGAAGGTCTACAGAACACCGGGGAGCTGTTTTTT. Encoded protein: CSVEGLQNTGELFF.

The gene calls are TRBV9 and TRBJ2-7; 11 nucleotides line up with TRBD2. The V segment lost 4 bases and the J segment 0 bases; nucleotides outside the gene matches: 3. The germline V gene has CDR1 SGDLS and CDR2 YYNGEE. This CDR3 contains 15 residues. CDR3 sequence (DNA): TGTGCCAGCAGCAAGACTAGCGGGGTCTCCTACGAGCAGTACTTC. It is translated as CASSKTSGVSYEQYF. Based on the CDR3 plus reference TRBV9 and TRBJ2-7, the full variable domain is DSGVTQTPKHLITATGQRVTLRCSPRSGDLSVYWYQQSLDQGLQFLIQYYNGEERAKGNILERFSAQQFPDLHSELNLSSLELGDSALYFCASSKTSGVSYEQYFGPGTRLTVT.

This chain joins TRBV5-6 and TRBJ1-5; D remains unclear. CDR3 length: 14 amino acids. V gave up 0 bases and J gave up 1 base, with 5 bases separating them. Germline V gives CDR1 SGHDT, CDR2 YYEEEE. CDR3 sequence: CASSLAGSNQPQHF. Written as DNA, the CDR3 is TGTGCCAGCAGCTTGGCCGGGAGCAATCAGCCCCAGCATTTT.

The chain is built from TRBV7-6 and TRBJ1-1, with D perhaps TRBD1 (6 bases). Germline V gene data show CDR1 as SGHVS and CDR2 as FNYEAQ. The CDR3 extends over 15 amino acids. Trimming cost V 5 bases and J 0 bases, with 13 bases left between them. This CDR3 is CASSGRTDMNTEAFF. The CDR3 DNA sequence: TGTGCCAGCAGCGGAAGGACAGATATGAACACTGAAGCTTTCTTT.

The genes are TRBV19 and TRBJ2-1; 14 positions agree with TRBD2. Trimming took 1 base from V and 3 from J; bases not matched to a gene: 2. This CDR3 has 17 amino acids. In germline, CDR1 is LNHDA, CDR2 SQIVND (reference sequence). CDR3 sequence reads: CASSIGGLAGVYNEQFF. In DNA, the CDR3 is TGTGCCAGTAGTATAGGGGGACTAGCGGGGGTCTACAATGAGCAGTTCTTC.

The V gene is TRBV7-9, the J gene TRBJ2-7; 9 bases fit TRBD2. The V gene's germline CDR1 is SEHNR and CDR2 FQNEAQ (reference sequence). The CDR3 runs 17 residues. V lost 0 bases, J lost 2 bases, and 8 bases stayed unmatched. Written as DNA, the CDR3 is TGTGCCAGCAGCTTAGCCCATATAGCGGGAGTTACCTACGAGCAGTACTTC. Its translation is CASSLAHIAGVTYEQYF.

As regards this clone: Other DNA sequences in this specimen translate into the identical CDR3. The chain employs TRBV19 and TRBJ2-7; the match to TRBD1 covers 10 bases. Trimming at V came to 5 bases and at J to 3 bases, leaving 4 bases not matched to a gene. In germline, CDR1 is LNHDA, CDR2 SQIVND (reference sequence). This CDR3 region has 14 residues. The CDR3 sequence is CASSPRTGGYEQYF. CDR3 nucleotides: TGTGCCAGTAGTCCACGGACAGGGGGCTACGAGCAGTACTTC.

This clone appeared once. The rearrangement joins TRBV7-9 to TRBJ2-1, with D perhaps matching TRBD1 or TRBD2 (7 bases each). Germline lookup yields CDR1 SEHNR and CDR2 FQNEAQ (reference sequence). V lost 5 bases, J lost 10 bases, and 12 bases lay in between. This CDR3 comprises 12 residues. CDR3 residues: CASSPGGGEQFF. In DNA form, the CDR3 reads TGTGCCAGCAGCCCAGGGGGAGGGGAGCAGTTCTTC.

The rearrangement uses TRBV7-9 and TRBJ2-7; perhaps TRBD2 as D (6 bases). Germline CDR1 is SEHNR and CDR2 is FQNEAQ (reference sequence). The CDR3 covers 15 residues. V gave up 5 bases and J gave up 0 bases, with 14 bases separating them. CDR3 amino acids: CASSTGTLISYEQYF. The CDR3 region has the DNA TGTGCCAGCAGCACCGGGACTCTGATCTCCTACGAGCAGTACTTC.

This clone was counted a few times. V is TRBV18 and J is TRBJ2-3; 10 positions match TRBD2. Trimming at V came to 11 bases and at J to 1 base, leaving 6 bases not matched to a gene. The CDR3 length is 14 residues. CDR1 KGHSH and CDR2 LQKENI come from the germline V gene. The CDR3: CASQAGGGTDTQYF. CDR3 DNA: TGTGCCTCCCAAGCGGGGGGGGGCACAGATACGCAGTATTTT.

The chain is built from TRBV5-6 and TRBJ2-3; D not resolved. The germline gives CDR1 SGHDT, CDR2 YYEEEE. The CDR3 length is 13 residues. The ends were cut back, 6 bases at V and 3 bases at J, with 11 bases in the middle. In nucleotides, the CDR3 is TGTGCCAGCACCAGAGACGTGACAGATACGCAGTATTTT. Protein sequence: CASTRDVTDTQYF.

The CDR3 DNA follows: TGTGCCACCAGCAAGGGACGGCATCCCGAAAAACTGTTTTTT. Translated, it gives CATSKGRHPEKLFF. The chain uses TRBV15 and TRBJ1-4; TRBD1 might be the D (5 bases). Germline values: CDR1 LNHNV, CDR2 YYDKDF (reference sequence). Between the trimmed V and J ends, which lost 4 bases and 8 bases, there was a span of 14 bases. CDR3 size: 14 residues.

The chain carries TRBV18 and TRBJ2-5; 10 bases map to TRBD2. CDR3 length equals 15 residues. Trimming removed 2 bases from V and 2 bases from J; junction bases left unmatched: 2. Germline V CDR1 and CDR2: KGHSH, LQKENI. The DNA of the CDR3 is TGTGCCAGCTCACCATCGACTAGCGGGCAAGAGACCCAGTACTTC. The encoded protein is CASSPSTSGQETQYF.

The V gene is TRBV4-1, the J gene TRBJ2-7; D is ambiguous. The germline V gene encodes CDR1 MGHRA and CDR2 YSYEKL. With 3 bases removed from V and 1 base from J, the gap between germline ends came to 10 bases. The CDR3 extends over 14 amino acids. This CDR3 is CASSHQPVSYEQYF. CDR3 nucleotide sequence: TGCGCCAGCAGCCACCAGCCGGTATCCTACGAGCAGTACTTC.

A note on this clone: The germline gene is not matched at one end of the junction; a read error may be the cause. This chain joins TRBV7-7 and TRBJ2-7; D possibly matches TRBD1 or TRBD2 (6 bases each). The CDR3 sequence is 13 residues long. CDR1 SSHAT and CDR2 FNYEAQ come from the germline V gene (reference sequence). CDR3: CASSLEGGSEQYF. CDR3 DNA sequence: TGTGCTAGCAGCTTGGAAGGGGGGTCCGAGCAGTACTTC.

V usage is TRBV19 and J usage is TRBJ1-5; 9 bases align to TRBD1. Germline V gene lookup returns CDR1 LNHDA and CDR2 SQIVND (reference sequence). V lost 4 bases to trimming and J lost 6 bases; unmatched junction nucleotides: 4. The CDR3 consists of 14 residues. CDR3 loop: CASSTGTGFQPQHF. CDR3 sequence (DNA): TGTGCCAGTAGTACAGGGACAGGGTTTCAGCCCCAGCATTTT.

The CDR3 is CASSPWTGRNEQFF. The CDR3 bases are TGTGCCAGCAGCCCGTGGACAGGGAGAAATGAGCAGTTCTTC. The genes are TRBV13 and TRBJ2-1, with 8 nucleotides matching TRBD1. The germline CDR1 and CDR2 sequences are PRHDT and FYEKMQ (reference sequence). V dropped 5 bases and J dropped 7; count of bases not matched to a gene: 7. This CDR3 spans 14 amino acids.

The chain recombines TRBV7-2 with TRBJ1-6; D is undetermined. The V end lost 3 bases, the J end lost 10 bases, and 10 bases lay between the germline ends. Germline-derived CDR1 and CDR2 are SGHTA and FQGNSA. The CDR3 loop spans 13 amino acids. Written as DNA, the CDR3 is TGTGCCAGCAGCTTCGGTTCCGGATCACCCCTCCACTTT. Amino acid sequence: CASSFGSGSPLHF.

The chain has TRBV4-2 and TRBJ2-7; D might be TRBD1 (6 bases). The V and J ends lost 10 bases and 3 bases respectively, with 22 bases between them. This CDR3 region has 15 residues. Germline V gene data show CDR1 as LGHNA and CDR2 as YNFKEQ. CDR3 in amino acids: CATAPPGTPYYEQYF. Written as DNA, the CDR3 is TGTGCCACCGCACCCCCCGGGACACCCTACTACGAGCAGTACTTC.

CDR3 protein: CASSTGQGARETQYF. The CDR3 DNA reads as TGTGCCAGCAGTACCGGACAGGGGGCAAGGGAGACCCAGTACTTC. V gene TRBV6-5 combines with J gene TRBJ2-5; TRBD1 matches 11 bases. Germline assignment: CDR1 MNHEY and CDR2 SVGAGI. Trimming removed 5 bases from V and 5 bases from J; junction bases left unmatched: 7. The CDR3 totals 15 residues.

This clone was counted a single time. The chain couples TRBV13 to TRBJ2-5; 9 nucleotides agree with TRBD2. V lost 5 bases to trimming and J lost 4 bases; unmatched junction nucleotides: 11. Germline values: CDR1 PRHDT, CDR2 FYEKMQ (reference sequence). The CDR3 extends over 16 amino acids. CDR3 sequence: CASSARLAAVLETQYF. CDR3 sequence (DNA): TGTGCCAGCAGCGCGAGACTAGCGGCCGTTTTAGAGACCCAGTACTTC.

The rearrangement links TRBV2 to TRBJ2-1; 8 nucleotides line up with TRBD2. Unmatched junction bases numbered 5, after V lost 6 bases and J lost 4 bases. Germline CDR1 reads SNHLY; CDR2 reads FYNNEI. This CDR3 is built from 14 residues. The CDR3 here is CASSGTRTYNEQFF. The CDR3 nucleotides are TGTGCCAGCAGCGGGACTAGAACATACAATGAGCAGTTCTTC.

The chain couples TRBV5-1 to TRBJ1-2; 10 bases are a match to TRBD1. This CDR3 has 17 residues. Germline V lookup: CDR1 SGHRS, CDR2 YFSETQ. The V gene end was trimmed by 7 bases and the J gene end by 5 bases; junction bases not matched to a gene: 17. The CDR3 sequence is CASAMGDRGPTIYGYTF. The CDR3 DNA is TGCGCCAGCGCCATGGGGGACAGGGGACCCACAATTTATGGCTACACCTTC.

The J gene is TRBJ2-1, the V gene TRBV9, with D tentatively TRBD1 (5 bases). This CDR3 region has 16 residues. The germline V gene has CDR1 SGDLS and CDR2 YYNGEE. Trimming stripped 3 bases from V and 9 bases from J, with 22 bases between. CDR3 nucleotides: TGTGCCAGCAGCGGGGGCCCTAGAAGTGGTTTAGGTGAGCAGTTCTTC. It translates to CASSGGPRSGLGEQFF.

CDR3 sequence reads: CASSQWGGTQYF. The CDR3 DNA follows: TGTGCCAGCAGCCAATGGGGCGGGACCCAGTACTTC. The chain couples TRBV7-8 to TRBJ2-5, with D perhaps matching TRBD1 (5 bases). CDR1 and CDR2 from the germline V gene are SGHVS and FQNEAQ. V was shortened by 5 bases and J by 7 bases, with 11 bases between the two germline ends. The CDR3 consists of 12 residues. The whole variable domain, remainder taken from reference TRBV7-8 and TRBJ2-5, is GAGVSQSPRYKVAKRGQDVALRCDPISGHVSLFWYQQALGQGPEFLTYFQNEAQLDKSGLPSDRFFAERPEGSVSTLKIQRTQQEDSAVYLCASSQWGGTQYFGPGTRLLVL.

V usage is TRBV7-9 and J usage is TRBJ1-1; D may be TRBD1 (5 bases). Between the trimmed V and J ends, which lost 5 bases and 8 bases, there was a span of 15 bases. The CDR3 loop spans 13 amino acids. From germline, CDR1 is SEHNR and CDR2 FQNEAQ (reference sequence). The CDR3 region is CASSPGGTWEAFF. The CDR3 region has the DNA TGTGCCAGCAGCCCTGGGGGGACCTGGGAAGCTTTCTTT.